The rows below give T cell receptor beta chains drawn from one sample of a study of T-cell memory formation after mild COVID-19. TCRdb independently ran MiXCR on the 5' RACE reads; one entry per CDR3 protein. The table shows about 340,000 distinct CDR3 sequences, with over 10% occurring only once. Specimen: PBMCs or a T cell subset sorted from them (not recorded which). Receptor source: a man aged 18 to 35 who had mild COVID-19 (a few samples of this study predate the infection). Cell type and time point are not known. CDR3s include the opening cysteine and the closing phenylalanine or tryptophan. A D gene is named only where the DNA matches it firmly. Expanded clones are given a class, and other clones once, few, many or no size at all.

D gene	V gene	clone size	J gene	CDR3 DNA	CDR3 protein
.	TRBV10-3	few	TRBJ2-5	TGTGCCATCAGGCCAGGGGCAAAAGAGACCCAGTACTTC	CAIRPGAKETQYF
.	TRBV20-1	few	TRBJ2-3	TGCAGTGCCAGCGCTACCGCTGCCCGAGGGGATACGCAGTATTTT	CSASATAARGDTQYF
.	TRBV7-2	.	TRBJ1-5	TGTGCCAGCAGCCCCGATGGGGATCAGCCCCAGCATTTT	CASSPDGDQPQHF
TRBD2	TRBV7-9	.	TRBJ2-1	TGTGCCAGCAGGCAGGGCACTAGCGGGGCTAATGAGCAGTTCTTC	CASRQGTSGANEQFF
.	TRBV7-6	few	TRBJ2-2	TGTGCCAGCAGCTTGGATAGCCGGGAGCTGTTTTTT	CASSLDSRELFF
TRBD1	TRBV6-1	few	TRBJ1-2	TGTGCCAGCAGTGAAGCAGAGGGGGCGGGGTATGGCTACACCTTC	CASSEAEGAGYGYTF
TRBD1	TRBV3-1	few	TRBJ2-7	TGTGCCAGCAGCCAATTGTCCGGGACAGGGGGGCACGAGCAGTACTTC	CASSQLSGTGGHEQYF
.	TRBV7-2	.	TRBJ2-5	TGTGCCAGCAGCTTAGCGGGCGGGGACGTAGAGACCCAGTACTTC	CASSLAGGDVETQYF
.	TRBV12-3/TRBV12-4	few	TRBJ2-6	TGTGCCAGCGCCCTGAATCTGGGGGCGACCGGGGCCAACGTCCTGACTTTC	CASALNLGATGANVLTF
.	TRBV4-3	few	TRBJ2-3	TGCGCCAGCAGCCAAGATTCCAGCTACCCCACAGATACGCAGTATTTT	CASSQDSSYPTDTQYF
TRBD2	TRBV4-2	few	TRBJ2-3	TGTGCCAGCAGCCAAGTGGCTAGCGGGGGGAATACGCAGTATTTT	CASSQVASGGNTQYF
TRBD1	TRBV28	few	TRBJ2-1	TGTGCCAGCAGTCCCGCCGGGACAGCAAACAATGAGCAGTTCTTC	CASSPAGTANNEQFF
.	TRBV10-3	.	TRBJ2-5	TGTGCCATCCGGCGGTCGGGCGGGGCCCAAGAGACCCAGTACTTC	CAIRRSGGAQETQYF
.	TRBV7-2	.	TRBJ2-5	TGTGCCAGCAGCTTAATTTTGGGGGCCCAGTACTTC	CASSLILGAQYF
.	TRBV7-3	.	TRBJ2-2	TGTGCCAGCAGCTTAACGGGAGACTATCTCACCGGGGAGCTGTTTTTT	CASSLTGDYLTGELFF
.	TRBV6-5	.	TRBJ1-6	TGTGCCAGCAGTTACTCGGACGGGAATTCACCCCTCCACTTT	CASSYSDGNSPLHF
TRBD2	TRBV19	.	TRBJ2-2	TGTGCCAGTAGTATAGAGCGGGGGGCAAACACCGGGGAGCTGTTTTTT	CASSIERGANTGELFF
.	TRBV25-1	.	TRBJ2-5	TGTGCCAGCAGTACCCCGGAAGAGACCCAGTACTTC	CASSTPEETQYF
TRBD2	TRBV6-6	.	TRBJ2-5	TGTGCCAGCAGTTACCCGAGCGGGGGGACCCTCGGGGAGACCCAGTACTTC	CASSYPSGGTLGETQYF
TRBD2	TRBV6-5	few	TRBJ2-3	TGTGCCAGCAGTCGAGCGGGGGGCGGCACAGATACGCAGTATTTT	CASSRAGGGTDTQYF
TRBD2	TRBV4-2	.	TRBJ2-3	TGTGCCAGCAGCCGGAGGAGAGCTAGCGGGGGGATCACAGATACGCAGTATTTT	CASSRRRASGGITDTQYF
.	TRBV9	.	TRBJ1-5	TGTGCCAGCAGCGCGGGGGGGTTGCGTCAGCCCCAGCATTTT	CASSAGGLRQPQHF
.	TRBV5-1	.	TRBJ1-1	TGCGCCAGCATTCCGGGGGAGGGTCCTAACACTGAAGCTTTCTTT	CASIPGEGPNTEAFF
.	TRBV5-1	many	TRBJ2-6	TGCGCCAGCAGCTCCTCCGGGGATGGGGCCAACGTCCTGACTTTC	CASSSSGDGANVLTF
TRBD1	TRBV4-3	.	TRBJ2-5	TGCGCCAGCAGCCAAGAGGACAGGGACCAAGAGACCCAGTACTTC	CASSQEDRDQETQYF
.	TRBV7-2	.	TRBJ2-5	TGTGCCAGCAGCTTAGTATCGGGACAAGAGACCCAGTACTTC	CASSLVSGQETQYF